The rows below give T cell receptor beta chains drawn from one sample of a study of blood T cell repertoires in COVID-19. Measured with immunoSEQ multiplex PCR; TCRdb has only the in-frame clones, and not every one. The data show 150,000 to 200,000 clones, 75% to 85% seen once. The material sequenced was peripheral blood. These receptors all stem from a human donor in a cohort sampled during active COVID-19. Each CDR3 is given with its conserved first and last residue. D genes are given only for firm matches. Size tells how often a clone was seen (once, few, many) or the class of an expanded clone, and some rows leave it out.

TRBJ1-1 | TRBD1 | TRBV4-3 | NA | TGCGCCAGCAGCCGAGACCCTCAGGGGGGGAACACTGAAGCTTTCTTT | CASSRDPQGGNTEAFF
TRBJ2-2 | NA | TRBV21-1 | few | TGTGCCAGCAGCAACCCGCCGAGGACCGGGGAGCTGTTTTTT | CASSNPPRTGELFF
TRBJ2-7 | NA | TRBV11-1 | few | TGTGCCAGCAGCTTAATAACTCATTCCTACGAGCAGTACTTC | CASSLITHSYEQYF
TRBJ1-6 | NA | TRBV9 | once | TGTGCCAGCAGCCTTACAGACAATTCACCCCTCCACTTT | CASSLTDNSPLHF
TRBJ1-6 | NA | TRBV4-3 | once | TGCGCCAGCAGCCAAGAGGGGGCCGACTCCGGTTCACCCCTCCACTTT | CASSQEGADSGSPLHF
TRBJ1-4 | TRBD1 | TRBV19 | NA | TGTGCCAGTAGTACAATCCGGGACAGAAATGAAAAACTGTTTTTT | CASSTIRDRNEKLFF
TRBJ2-5 | TRBD2 | TRBV5-4 | NA | TGTGCCAGCAGCTTTTCACTAGCGGCGAAGGAGACCCAGTACTTC | CASSFSLAAKETQYF
TRBJ1-6 | TRBD1 | TRBV28 | NA | TGTGCCAGCAGTTTATACCCCCCCGGACAGGGGAATTCACCCCTCCACTTT | CASSLYPPGQGNSPLHF
TRBJ1-6 | TRBD1 | TRBV27 | NA | TGTGCCAGCGGTTCGATGGGACAGCGGAATTCACCCCTCCACTTT | CASGSMGQRNSPLHF
TRBJ1-5 | TRBD1 | TRBV28 | NA | TGTGCCAGCAGAAAAAGCAGGGGGCGCAATCAGCCCCAGCATTTT | CASRKSRGRNQPQHF
TRBJ1-5 | TRBD1 | TRBV7-9 | NA | TGTGCCAGCAGTTTAGACAGGGCCCCCAGGAAGCCCCAGCATTTT | CASSLDRAPRKPQHF
TRBJ1-2 | NA | TRBV19 | NA | TGTGCCAGTACAGGGGCCCGTAACTATGGCTACACCTTC | CASTGARNYGYTF
TRBJ1-1 | NA | TRBV6-5 | NA | TGTGCCAGCAGTTACTCCGGAGGGAACACTGAAGCTTTCTTT | CASSYSGGNTEAFF
TRBJ2-7 | TRBD1 | TRBV11-2 | NA | TGTGCCAGCAGCTCCGGGACAGGGACCTACGAGCAGTACTTC | CASSSGTGTYEQYF
TRBJ1-4 | NA | TRBV7-9 | NA | TGTGCCAGCAGCGCAGCAGGTGTTACTAATGAAAAACTGTTTTTT | CASSAAGVTNEKLFF
TRBJ1-6 | NA | TRBV6-6 | NA | TGTGCCAGCGCGATTTCGCGGGATAGCTCACCCCTCCACTTT | CASAISRDSSPLHF
TRBJ2-3 | NA | TRBV4-2 | NA | TGTGCCAGCAGCCAGACGGGGGGCGGGGATACGCAGTATTTT | CASSQTGGGDTQYF
TRBJ2-1 | NA | TRBV7-8 | NA | TGTGCCAGCACCCAGGGCAGCTACAATGAGCAGTTCTTC | CASTQGSYNEQFF
TRBJ2-1 | TRBD2 | TRBV6-4 | NA | TGTGCCAGCAGTGAACTAGCGGGGGGGAGTAATGAGCAGTTCTTC | CASSELAGGSNEQFF
TRBJ2-2 | NA | TRBV4-3 | NA | TGCGCCAGCAGCCAAGATAAGTTGAGGTCCGGGGAGCTGTTTTTT | CASSQDKLRSGELFF
TRBJ1-2 | TRBD1 | TRBV4-1 | NA | TGCGCCAGCAGCCAAGCCGTGGACAGGGCGATCTATGGCTACACCTTC | CASSQAVDRAIYGYTF
TRBJ2-7 | NA | TRBV27 | NA | TGTGCCAGCAGGGCCGACAGACCCTCCCCACTTTCCTACGAGCAGTACTTC | CASRADRPSPLSYEQYF
TRBJ2-7 | TRBD1 | TRBV18 | NA | TGTGCCAGCTCAAGGGACAGGGTTGTTTCCGAGCAGTACTTC | CASSRDRVVSEQYF
TRBJ1-2 | TRBD1 | TRBV3-1/TRBV3-2 | NA | TGTGCCAGCAGCCAATCCGGACAGGGGGTGCCCACCTTC | CASSQSGQGVPTF
TRBJ2-5 | TRBD1 | TRBV6-2/TRBV6-3 | NA | TGTGCCAGCAGTTTCACATCCGGGACAGGGAAAGAGACCCAGTACTTC | CASSFTSGTGKETQYF
TRBJ2-7 | NA | TRBV19 | NA | TGTGCCAGTAGTATCATGTACGGCGGGGGCCCGGGCGAGCAGTACTTC | CASSIMYGGGPGEQYF
TRBJ1-2 | NA | TRBV6-2/TRBV6-3 | NA | TGTGCCAGCAGTGATGGCCCGGGCTATGGCTACACCTTC | CASSDGPGYGYTF
TRBJ2-5 | NA | TRBV7-2 | NA | TGTGCCAGCAGCTTGTCCGGGTCCCCCCAGTTGAGCCAGTACTTC | CASSLSGSPQLSQYF
TRBJ1-1 | NA | TRBV19 | NA | TGTGCCAGTAGTATGAGACAGAACACTGAAGCTTTCTTT | CASSMRQNTEAFF
TRBJ1-2 | TRBD1 | TRBV9 | NA | TGTGCCAGCAGCGCAGGACAGGCACCCCTTGGCTACACCTTC | CASSAGQAPLGYTF
TRBJ2-7 | NA | TRBV29-1 | many | TGCAGCGTCTGGAGGGGGCAGGGAGGCGAGCAGTACTTC | CSVWRGQGGEQYF
TRBJ1-1 | NA | TRBV5-8 | NA | TGTGCCAGCAGCCCTGGCTTGGGTAAGAGTGTCGGGGGCACTGAAGCTTTCTTT | CASSPGLGKSVGGTEAFF
TRBJ1-5 | TRBD1 | TRBV7-9 | NA | TGTGCCAGCAGCGGCGGGACAGAGGCCAAGCAGCCCCAGCATTTT | CASSGGTEAKQPQHF
TRBJ2-5 | TRBD2 | TRBV4-1 | NA | TGCGCCAGCAGCCAAGTGGGACTAGCGCTTCAAGAGACCCAGTACTTC | CASSQVGLALQETQYF
TRBJ2-2 | NA | TRBV5-1 | NA | TGCGCCAGCTATGAGGCAATACGGTCTTCGAACACCGGGGAGCTGTTTTTT | CASYEAIRSSNTGELFF
TRBJ1-6 | NA | TRBV20-1 | NA | TGCAGTGCTAGTTCGCAGGGGATAGGGTCACCCCTCCACTTT | CSASSQGIGSPLHF
TRBJ2-2 | NA | TRBV5-1 | NA | TGCGCCAGCAGCTTGGGGATAAGGGCCGGGGACGGGGAGCTGTTTTTT | CASSLGIRAGDGELFF
TRBJ2-2 | NA | TRBV30 | NA | TGTGCCTGGAGTCCGGACAGCAGCACCGGGGAGCTGTTTTTT | CAWSPDSSTGELFF
TRBJ2-5 | NA | TRBV3-1/TRBV3-2 | NA | TGTGCCAGCAGCCAGGGGGGGGCCCGACAAGAGACCCAGTACTTC | CASSQGGARQETQYF
TRBJ1-5 | NA | TRBV6-2/TRBV6-3 | NA | TGTGCCAGCAGTTTCCCGACGGAGTATAGCAATCAGCCCCAGCATTTT | CASSFPTEYSNQPQHF
TRBJ2-7 | NA | TRBV7-2 | NA | TGTGCCAGCAGCCAGGGCGGCGAGCAGTACTTC | CASSQGGEQYF
TRBJ2-7 | TRBD1 | TRBV18 | NA | TGTGCCAGCTCACCCCGCGGACAGGCAAGCTACGAGCAGTACTTC | CASSPRGQASYEQYF
TRBJ2-2 | NA | TRBV24-1 | NA | TGTGCCACCAGTGCAGGTACCTCGAACACCGGGGAGCTGTTTTTT | CATSAGTSNTGELFF
TRBJ1-4 | NA | TRBV25-1 | once | TGTGCCAGCAGTGCCCCCACAGGGATCCTAAGTCTCCATGAAAAACTGTTTTTT | CASSAPTGILSLHEKLFF